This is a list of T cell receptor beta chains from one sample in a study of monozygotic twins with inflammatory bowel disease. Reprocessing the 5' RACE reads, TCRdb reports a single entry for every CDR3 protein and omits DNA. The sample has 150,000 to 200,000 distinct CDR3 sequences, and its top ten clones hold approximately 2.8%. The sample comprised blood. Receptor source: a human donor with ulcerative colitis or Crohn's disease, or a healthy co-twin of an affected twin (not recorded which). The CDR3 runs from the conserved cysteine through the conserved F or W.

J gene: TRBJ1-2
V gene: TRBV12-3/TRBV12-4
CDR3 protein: CASSSPLGDNYGYTF

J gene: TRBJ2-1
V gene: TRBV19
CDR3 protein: CASSEAYATYNEQFF

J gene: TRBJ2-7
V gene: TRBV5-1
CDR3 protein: CASGRGDGDEQYF

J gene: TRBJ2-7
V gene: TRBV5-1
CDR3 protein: CASSGAGSTYEQYF

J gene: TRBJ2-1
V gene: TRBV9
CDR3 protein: CASSLLTGSEQFF

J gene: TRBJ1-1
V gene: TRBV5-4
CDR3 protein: CASSLAGGLEAFF

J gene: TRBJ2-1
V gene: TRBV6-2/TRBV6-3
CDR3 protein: CASSGGNYNEQFF

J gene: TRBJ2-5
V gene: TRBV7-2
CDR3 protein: CASSLALGEETQYF

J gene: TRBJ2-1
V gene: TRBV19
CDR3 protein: CASSIGGVSYNEQFF

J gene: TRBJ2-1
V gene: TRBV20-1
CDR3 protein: CSASSGSNRNEQFF

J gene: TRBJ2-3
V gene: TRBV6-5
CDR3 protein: CASSSEQTGGPDTQYF

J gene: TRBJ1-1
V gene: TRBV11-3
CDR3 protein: CASSIGQVGEAFF

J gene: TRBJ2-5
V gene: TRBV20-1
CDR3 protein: CSAREAIRAGAQYF

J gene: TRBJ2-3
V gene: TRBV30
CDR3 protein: CAWSVSGTDTQYF

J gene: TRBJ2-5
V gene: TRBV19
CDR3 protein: CASSGLTGKETQYF

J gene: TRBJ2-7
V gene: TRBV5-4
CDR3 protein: CASSPWLARGSYEQYF

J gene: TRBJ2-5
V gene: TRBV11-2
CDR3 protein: CASSTTQGLAEETQYF

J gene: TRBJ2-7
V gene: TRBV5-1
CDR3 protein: CASSPLTSTSYEQYF

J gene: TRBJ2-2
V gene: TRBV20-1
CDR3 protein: CSARDLKAGGPNGELFF

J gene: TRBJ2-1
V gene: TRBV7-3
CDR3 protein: CASSSHLVGGRDRRATNEQFF

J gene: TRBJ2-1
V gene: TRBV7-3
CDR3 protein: CASSQSVPGLAGYNEQFF

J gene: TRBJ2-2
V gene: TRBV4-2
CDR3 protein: CASSQVAPPGELFF

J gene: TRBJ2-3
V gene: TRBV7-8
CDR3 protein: CASSLDLGGVGTDTQYF

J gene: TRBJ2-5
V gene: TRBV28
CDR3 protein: CASSLSAETQYF

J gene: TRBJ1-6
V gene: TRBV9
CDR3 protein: CASSVEKGFGSPLHF

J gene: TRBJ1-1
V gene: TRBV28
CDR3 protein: CASRPATGAGTEAFF

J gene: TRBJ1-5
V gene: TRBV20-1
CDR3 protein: CSAGKVLQGLRSNQPQHF

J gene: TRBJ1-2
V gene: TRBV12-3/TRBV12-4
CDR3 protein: CASSSPIAYGYTF

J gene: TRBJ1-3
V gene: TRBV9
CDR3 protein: CASSLSPGQGTGNTIYF

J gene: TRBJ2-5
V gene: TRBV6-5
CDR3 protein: CASSYKGRNKETQYF

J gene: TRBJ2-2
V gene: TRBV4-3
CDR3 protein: CASSQGSHGELFF

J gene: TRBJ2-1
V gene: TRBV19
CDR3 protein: CASSSGGGPYNEQFF

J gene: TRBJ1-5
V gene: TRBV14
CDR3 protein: CASSQEWWRGYVSNQPQHF

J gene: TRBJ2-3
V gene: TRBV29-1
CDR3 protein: CTYSGLAGTSTDTQYF

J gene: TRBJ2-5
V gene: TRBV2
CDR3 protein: CASRYTQQGLQETQYF

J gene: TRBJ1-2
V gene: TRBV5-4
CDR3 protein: CASSLNGGGGYTF

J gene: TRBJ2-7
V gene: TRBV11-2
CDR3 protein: CASSFSPGGTGVSYEQYF

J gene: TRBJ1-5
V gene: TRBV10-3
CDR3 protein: CAISEIGQGQGQPQHF

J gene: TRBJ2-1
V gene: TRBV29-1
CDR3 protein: CSVDTSRNEQFF

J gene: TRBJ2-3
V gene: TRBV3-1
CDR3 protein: CASSQLQATDTQYF

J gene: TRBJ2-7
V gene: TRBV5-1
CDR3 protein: CASSLVAGSYEQYF

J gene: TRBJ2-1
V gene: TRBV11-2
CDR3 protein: CASSLGGPPLAGGPSNEQFF

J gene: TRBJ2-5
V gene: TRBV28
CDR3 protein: CASSLTVGASGSTIQETQYF

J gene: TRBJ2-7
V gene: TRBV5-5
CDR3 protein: CASSKHQTYEQYF

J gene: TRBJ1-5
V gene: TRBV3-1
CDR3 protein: CASSQDRGGNQPQHF

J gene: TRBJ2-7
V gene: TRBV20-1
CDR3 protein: CSARVWTGDSYEQYF

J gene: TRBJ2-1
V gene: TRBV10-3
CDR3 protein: CAIRPGLATIEQFF

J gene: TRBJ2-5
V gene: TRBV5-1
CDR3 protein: CASSLGSGPQETQYF

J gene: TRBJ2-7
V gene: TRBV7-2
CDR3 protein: CASSLMGLAGAEQYF

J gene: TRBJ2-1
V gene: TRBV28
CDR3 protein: CASSTSGGWNEQFF

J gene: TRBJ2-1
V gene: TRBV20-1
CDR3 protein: CSARDSGFDEQFF

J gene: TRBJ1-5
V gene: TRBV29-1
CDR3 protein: CSAGWGSNQPQHF

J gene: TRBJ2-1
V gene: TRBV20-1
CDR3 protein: CSAPGGTSAVNEQFF

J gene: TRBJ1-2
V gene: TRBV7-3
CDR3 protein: CASSLTRTGSGYTF

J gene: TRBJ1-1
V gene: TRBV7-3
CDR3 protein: CASSPGVGGTEAFF